Each of the 9 T cell receptor beta chains below was sequenced from the same sample in a study of blood T cell repertoires in COVID-19. The repertoire was sequenced with immunoSEQ multiplex PCR; TCRdb's copy has only in-frame clones and lacks some. Among approximately 190,000 clones, about four fifths were seen once, and the ten largest hold roughly 3.2%. Material for sequencing was PBMCs or T cells enriched from blood (not recorded which). All receptors derive from a woman under 40 who had been exposed to COVID-19.

J is TRBJ1-3 and V is TRBV5-1; perhaps TRBD1 as D (6 bases). The CDR3 length is 16 residues. Germline CDR1 and CDR2: SGHRS and YFSETQ. Between the trimmed V and J ends, which lost 4 bases and 4 bases, there was a span of 18 bases. The CDR3 sequence: CASSLAWTEAGNTIYF. The DNA for the CDR3 is TGCGCCAGCAGCCTGGCCTGGACAGAGGCAGGAAACACCATATATTTT.

The chain recombines TRBV20-1 with TRBJ2-5, with 8 bases identical to TRBD2. The CDR3 has 14 residues. Germline V gives CDR1 DFQATT, CDR2 SNEGSKA (reference sequence). V lost 3 bases to trimming and J lost 2 bases; unmatched junction nucleotides: 5. The CDR3 sequence is CSASVLAGQETQYF. Written as DNA, the CDR3 is TGCAGTGCTAGTGTTTTAGCGGGGCAAGAGACCCAGTACTTC.

About this clone: Within the sample, other DNA sequences also encode this same CDR3. The chain links TRBV4-1 to TRBJ1-1; D is ambiguous. The germline V and J ends were trimmed by 0 bases and 5 bases, with 7 bases remaining between them. CDR1 is MGHRA and CDR2 is YSYEKL in the germline V gene. The CDR3 runs 13 residues. The CDR3 sequence: CASSQDRGTEAFF. In DNA form, the CDR3 reads TGCGCCAGCAGCCAAGATCGGGGAACTGAAGCTTTCTTT.

V is TRBV3-1 (or the pseudogene TRBV3-2) and J is TRBJ1-2; 7 nucleotides match TRBD1. The trim removed 5 bases at V and 4 bases at J, leaving 7 bases unmatched. Germline V gene sequence: CDR1 LGHDT, CDR2 YNNKEL (reference sequence). CDR3 size: 14 residues. CDR3 in amino acids: CASSFRTGPYGYTF. The CDR3 bases are TGTGCCAGCAGCTTTCGGACAGGCCCCTATGGCTACACCTTC.

This chain joins TRBV10-3 and TRBJ1-2, with D uncertain. This CDR3 has 14 amino acids. V was shortened by 0 bases and J by 5 bases, with 10 bases between the two germline ends. Germline CDR1 reads ENHRY; CDR2 reads SYGVKD. The CDR3 nucleotides are TGTGCCATCAGTGAGTCGGTGACTGAGTATGGCTACACCTTC. Its translation: CAISESVTEYGYTF.

V and J are TRBV4-1 and TRBJ1-2; 10 bases map to TRBD1. Germline V lookup: CDR1 MGHRA, CDR2 YSYEKL. The ends lost 5 bases at V and 7 bases at J; junction bases unmatched: 4. CDR3 size: 13 residues. CDR3 region: CASSGTGDFGYTF. CDR3 in DNA: TGCGCCAGCAGCGGGACAGGGGATTTTGGCTACACCTTC.

The V call is TRBV3-1 (or the pseudogene TRBV3-2), the J call TRBJ2-1; 8 bases are shared with TRBD2. V gave up 4 bases and J gave up 3 bases; unmatched junction bases: 8. This CDR3 has 16 residues. In germline, CDR1 is LGHDT, CDR2 YNNKEL (reference sequence). The CDR3 DNA follows: TGTGCCAGCAGCCCCCCGAGCGGGGGCAACTACAATGAGCAGTTCTTC. Encoded protein: CASSPPSGGNYNEQFF.

The chain couples TRBV15 to TRBJ2-2; 10 nucleotides agree with TRBD2. CDR1 is LNHNV and CDR2 is YYDKDF in the germline V gene (reference sequence). This CDR3 has 17 amino acids. Unmatched junction bases numbered 13, after V lost 6 bases and J lost 6 bases. In nucleotides, the CDR3 is TGTGCCACCAGGGAAAGAGCGGGGGGGCCCGACGCCGGGGAGCTGTTTTTT. It codes for CATRERAGGPDAGELFF.

The chain is built from TRBV19 and TRBJ2-7; TRBD2 matches 7 bases. The germline V gene has CDR1 LNHDA and CDR2 SQIVND (reference sequence). The CDR3 is 14 amino acids. V trimming: 7 bases; J trimming: 1 base; junction bases outside the gene matches: 7. CDR3 sequence (DNA): TGTGCCAGTAATCCGGCGGGGGTTTCCTACGAGCAGTACTTC. This translates into CASNPAGVSYEQYF.